Listed below are T cell receptor beta chains from one sample, sequenced in a study of blood T cell repertoires in COVID-19. Sequencing used immunoSEQ multiplex PCR; TCRdb keeps in-frame clones, though not all of them. This repertoire shows over 250,000 clones, more than 70% found once; its top ten account for 5.3%. Sequencing input: PBMCs or T cells enriched from blood (not recorded which). The receptors here all came from a woman between 25 and 40 years old who had recovered from COVID-19. Both conserved end residues are part of each CDR3. A D gene is named only where the DNA matches it firmly. Part of the rows lack a size; the others show once, few, many or a class for expanded clones.

>-|TRBV6-5|-|TRBJ2-3
TGTGCCAGCAGACTTTACACAGATACGCAGTATTTT
CASRLYTDTQYF
>once|TRBV6-5|TRBD1|TRBJ1-1
TGTGCCAGCAGTCCCTGGGGGACAGAGGGCACTGAAGCTTTCTTT
CASSPWGTEGTEAFF
>-|TRBV14|-|TRBJ2-5
TGTGCCAGCAGCCTAGACAGGAAACAGTACTTC
CASSLDRKQYF
>-|TRBV4-3|-|TRBJ2-3
TGCGCCAGCAGCCAGTCCCCGACAGCAGCCACAGATACGCAGTATTTT
CASSQSPTAATDTQYF
>-|TRBV5-6|TRBD1|TRBJ1-2
TGTGCCAGCAGCGTGGGACAGGGGTACTATGGCTACACCTTC
CASSVGQGYYGYTF
>-|TRBV6-6|TRBD1|TRBJ1-1
TGTGCCAGCAGTTTGAACAGGGGAAACACTGAAGCTTTCTTT
CASSLNRGNTEAFF
>-|TRBV11-2|-|TRBJ2-5
TGTGCCAGCAGCTTCGGGCAAGAGACCCAGTACTTC
CASSFGQETQYF
>-|TRBV9|-|TRBJ1-1
TGTGCCAGCAGCGTAGGTCGGAGGAACACTGAAGCTTTCTTT
CASSVGRRNTEAFF
>-|TRBV11-2|TRBD1|TRBJ1-1
TGTGCCAGCAGCGTGGACAGGGCGGCAGAAGCTTTCTTT
CASSVDRAAEAFF
>-|TRBV25-1|-|TRBJ1-1
TGTGCCAGCAGTAGGGGGTGGGGGTCTCCGTCTGAAGCTTTCTTT
CASSRGWGSPSEAFF
>-|TRBV5-1|TRBD1|TRBJ2-3
TGCGCCAGCAGCTCCGGGACAGGGGGTCCGGCAGATACGCAGTATTTT
CASSSGTGGPADTQYF
>-|TRBV13|-|TRBJ1-2
TGTGCCAGCAGCCCCCGCGGGGGAGGGGGTAACTATGGCTACACCTTC
CASSPRGGGGNYGYTF
>-|TRBV18|-|TRBJ1-6
TGTGCCAGCTCACGGGACACCTCTAATTCACCCCTCCACTTT
CASSRDTSNSPLHF
>-|TRBV19|-|TRBJ2-6
TGTGCCAGTAGTATCAGAGAGGGCTCCCCTGGGGCCAACGTCCTGACTTTC
CASSIREGSPGANVLTF
>-|TRBV30|TRBD2|TRBJ2-3
TGTGCCTGGGCGGATGGACTAGCGGGGCCCAGAGATACGCAGTATTTT
CAWADGLAGPRDTQYF
>once|TRBV4-1|-|TRBJ1-1
TGCGCCAGCAGCCAGCCGGGAGCCAACACTGAAGCTTTCTTT
CASSQPGANTEAFF
>-|TRBV23-1|TRBD1|TRBJ2-7
TGCGCCAGCAGGGAGCCGAACCGGGACAGGGTCCACGAGCAGTACTTC
CASREPNRDRVHEQYF
>-|TRBV4-2|-|TRBJ1-2
TGTGCCAGCAGCCAAGAAACTATGCAGGGGATTAAAGGGCCCTATGGCTACACCTTC
CASSQETMQGIKGPYGYTF
>-|TRBV5-8|TRBD2|TRBJ2-2
TGTGCCAGCAGCTTGTGGCGGGGGGCAAATACCGGGGAGCTGTTTTTT
CASSLWRGANTGELFF
>once|TRBV5-1|TRBD2|TRBJ2-2
TGCGCCAGCAGCTTGGCCCGTAGGGCTAGCGGGGCCGGGGAGCTGTTTTTT
CASSLARRASGAGELFF
>once|TRBV18|-|TRBJ1-4
TGTGCCAGCTCACCGAGGATCGGAACTAATGAAAAACTGTTTTTT
CASSPRIGTNEKLFF
>once|TRBV11-3|TRBD1|TRBJ1-1
TGTGCCAGCAGCTCAGGGGGGCAGGGAAGGAGGAACACTGAAGCTTTCTTT
CASSSGGQGRRNTEAFF
>-|TRBV28|-|TRBJ1-5
TGTGCCAGCAGTTTGGGGGGGCGTCTGAATCAGCCCCAGCATTTT
CASSLGGRLNQPQHF
>few|TRBV25-1|-|TRBJ1-1
TGTGCCAGCAGTGACTCCTCGACCGGGGAGACTGAAGCTTTCTTT
CASSDSSTGETEAFF
>-|TRBV6-5|-|TRBJ1-5
TGTGCCAGCAGTTACGTCGGGAACGATCAGCCCCAGCATTTT
CASSYVGNDQPQHF